This TCR beta chain was profiled in a study of blood T cell repertoires in COVID-19. The CDR3 spans 13 residues. Germline loops: CDR1 SGHDT, CDR2 YYEEEE. Trimming removed 0 bases at V and 5 bases at J, with 8 bases between. Original analysis: Estimation of nucleated cell counts relied on the amplification of reference gene primers. Assay used: immunoSEQ multiplex PCR; TCRdb lists only in-frame clones, some missing. That table gives V, J and clone size, and the DNA gave D and trimming. Of about 300,000 clones detected, nearly 90% appear once; the ten largest clones hold approximately 5.3%. Participants were aged roughly 18 to 100 years from around 25 US areas.

The source is a woman aged 25 to 39 who had recovered from COVID-19. The chain links TRBV5-6 to TRBJ1-2, with a possible D match to TRBD1 (6 bases). The sample comprised PBMCs or T cells enriched from blood (not recorded which). As DNA, the CDR3 is TGTGCCAGCAGCTTGGGGGGGCGATATGGCTACACCTTC. Its protein is CASSLGGRYGYTF. The whole variable domain, filled in from reference TRBV5-6 and TRBJ1-2, reads DAGVTQSPTHLIKTRGQQVTLRCSPKSGHDTVSWYQQALGQGPQFIFQYYEEEERQRGNFPDRFSGHQFPNYSSELNVNALLLGDSALYLCASSLGGRYGYTFGSGTRLTVV.